The entry below gives a single T cell receptor beta chain sequence along with its context. The target antigen is unknown. Method: immunoSEQ multiplex PCR; TCRdb's copy keeps in-frame clones and lacks some. The table shows 150,000 or so clones, with roughly nine tenths occurring only once. This sample was taken from a study of T cell responses to AZD1222 COVID-19 vaccine. Findings and limits, study-wide: Elevations in Spike-specific TCR breadth and depth followed administration of two AZD1222 doses. Vaccine-related CD4 TCRs covered spike, predominating at 160-218 and 743-854. Among the donors, most were white British and more were female, and clonal diversity was possibly underestimated. It was only a handful of AZD1222 recipients who were seropositive at baseline.

The length of the CDR3 is 13 residues. The germline V gene has CDR1 SGHNT and CDR2 YYREEE (reference sequence). Trimming removed 0 bases from V and 9 bases from J, with 10 bases in between. The chain has TRBV5-4 and TRBJ2-1; D tentatively reads TRBD1 or TRBD2 (5 bases each). The receptor was isolated from an adult who received the AZD1222 COVID-19 vaccine. The specimen was peripheral blood, collected 28 days after the second AZD1222 dose. CDR3 nucleotide sequence: TGTGCCAGCAGCTTGGCTGGGGCGGGTGAGCAGTTCTTC. Translated: CASSLAGAGEQFF.